These 20 T cell receptor beta chains came from one sample sequenced in a study of early T cells in non-severe SARS-CoV-2 infection. TCRdb called the 5' RACE reads again in MiXCR, with one record for every CDR3 protein. Here the sample spans 95,000 to 100,000 distinct CDR3 sequences, approximately 10% being singletons. The sample consisted of whole blood. These receptors all come from an adult who was a healthcare worker with PCR-confirmed SARS-CoV-2 infection or an uninfected control (not recorded which).

This clonotype was seen repeatedly, ten times or more. V is TRBV5-1 and J is TRBJ1-5, with TRBD1 identical over 8 bases. The CDR3 runs 16 residues. CDR1 is SGHRS and CDR2 is YFSETQ in the germline V gene. V dropped 0 bases and J dropped 3; count of bases not matched to a gene: 5. The CDR3 here is CASSLGPTGDNQPQHF. The CDR3 region has the DNA TGCGCCAGCAGCTTGGGACCGACAGGGGACAATCAGCCCCAGCATTTT.

This clonotype was counted only a few times. This chain connects TRBV5-6 to TRBJ2-3; 12 bases map to TRBD1. The CDR3 extends over 16 amino acids. J gave up 7 bases and V 2 bases, and 8 bases lay outside the gene matches. Germline V gene lookup returns CDR1 SGHDT and CDR2 YYEEEE. CDR3 DNA sequence: TGTGCCAGCAGCTTTCTGGGACAGGGGGCGTCGCATACGCAGTATTTT. Protein: CASSFLGQGASHTQYF.

This sequence joins TRBV18 and TRBJ1-6; D gene unclear. Germline-derived CDR1 and CDR2 are KGHSH and LQKENI. V gave up 3 bases and J gave up 6 bases, with 9 bases separating them. The CDR3 is made up of 14 amino acids. Here the CDR3 reads CASSPVDGNSPLHF. DNA of the CDR3: TGTGCCAGCTCACCTGTCGACGGTAATTCACCCCTCCACTTT.

V usage is TRBV28 and J usage is TRBJ2-3; D tentatively fits TRBD1 or TRBD2 (5 bases each). This CDR3 spans 15 amino acids. Germline lookup yields CDR1 MDHEN and CDR2 SYDVKM. With 2 bases removed from V and 0 bases from J, the gap between germline ends came to 9 bases. CDR3 nucleotides: TGTGCCAGCAGTTTAGGGGCTAGCAGCACAGATACGCAGTATTTT. Translating it yields CASSLGASSTDTQYF.

This clonotype has a handful of counts. The V call is TRBV5-1, the J call TRBJ2-5, with 8 bases matching TRBD2. The germline gives CDR1 SGHRS, CDR2 YFSETQ. The V segment lost 4 bases and the J segment 4 bases; nucleotides outside the gene matches: 12. The CDR3 covers 16 residues. The CDR3 protein is CASSPGGDSFSETQYF. The CDR3, as DNA: TGCGCCAGCAGCCCGGGGGGGGACTCATTTTCAGAGACCCAGTACTTC.

A word on this clonotype: The junction shows a germline mismatch at one end, possibly a read error. The chain carries TRBV28 and TRBJ2-2, with D maybe TRBD2 (5 bases). CDR1 is MDHEN and CDR2 is SYDVKM in the germline V gene. The CDR3 consists of 12 residues. This chain's CDR3 is CASSLTLGELYF. CDR3 bases: TGTGCCAGCAGTTTAACCCTCGGGGAGCTGTATTTT.

The rearrangement joins TRBV20-1 to TRBJ2-2; tentatively, D is TRBD1 (7 bases). In germline, CDR1 is DFQATT, CDR2 SNEGSKA (reference sequence). Trimming took 6 bases from V and 2 from J, leaving 10 bases between them. The CDR3 totals 13 residues. The CDR3, as DNA: TGCAGTGCGCGGGACAGTAACACCGGGGAGCTGTTTTTT. Encoded protein: CSARDSNTGELFF.

This clonotype was detected ten times or more. V is TRBV10-2 and J is TRBJ2-7, with 9 bases aligning to TRBD2. The CDR3 runs to 15 residues. The V gene end was trimmed by 0 bases and the J gene end by 2 bases; junction bases not matched to a gene: 2. Germline CDR1 and CDR2: WSHSY and SAAADI. The DNA of the CDR3 is TGCGCCAGCAGTGAGTCTGGCGGGAGGGCCTACGAGCAGTACTTC. This encodes CASSESGGRAYEQYF.

This clonotype has at least ten counts. The CDR3 nucleotides are TGTGCCAGCAGCTCCGGCAGGGGTGATGGCTACACCTTC. Protein sequence: CASSSGRGDGYTF. This chain joins TRBV7-3 and TRBJ1-2; possibly TRBD1 for D (6 bases). Germline values: CDR1 SGHTA, CDR2 FQGTGA. The CDR3 is made up of 13 amino acids. V dropped 4 bases and J dropped 6 bases, with 12 bases sitting between them.

This clonotype was seen a handful of times. In DNA form, the CDR3 reads TGCGCCAGCAGCAGAACGCCAAGGACTAGCGGGAGGGCGGGGTCCTACAATGAGCAGTTCTTC. It specifies CASSRTPRTSGRAGSYNEQFF. The chain uses TRBV5-1 and TRBJ2-1, with 15 bases lining up with TRBD2. The germline V gene encodes CDR1 SGHRS and CDR2 YFSETQ. The CDR3 has 21 residues. V lost 4 bases to trimming and J lost 1 base; unmatched junction nucleotides: 15.

This clonotype has only a few counts. The chain joins TRBV20-1 to TRBJ1-4; no reliable D call. The CDR3 loop spans 13 amino acids. The germline gives CDR1 DFQATT, CDR2 SNEGSKA (reference sequence). The germline V and J ends were trimmed by 6 bases and 8 bases, with 16 bases remaining between them. CDR3 coding DNA: TGCAGTGCCCTTGGTGGGTCTCTCGAAAAACTGTTTTTT. Encoded protein: CSALGGSLEKLFF.

This sequence joins TRBV28 and TRBJ1-1, with D hard to call. This CDR3 has 12 residues. Looked up from germline, CDR1 is MDHEN and CDR2 is SYDVKM. Trimming shortened V by 8 bases and J by 3 bases, and 10 bases separated the two germline ends. DNA of the CDR3: TGTGCCAGCCTTCGGGCACACACTGAAGCTTTCTTT. This gives the protein CASLRAHTEAFF.

The table lists this clonotype with many counts. V is TRBV4-1 and J is TRBJ1-1; D uncertain. This CDR3 is 17 amino acids long. V was shortened by 2 bases and J by 0 bases, with 16 bases between the two germline ends. In germline, CDR1 is MGHRA, CDR2 YSYEKL. As DNA, the CDR3 is TGCGCCAGCAGCCAACCTTTTAAGGGAGTATTGAACACTGAAGCTTTCTTT. Translating gives CASSQPFKGVLNTEAFF.

The rearrangement links TRBV6-5 to TRBJ1-5, with D uncertain. V lost 5 bases, J lost 0 bases, and 8 bases lay in between. This CDR3 has 14 residues. In germline, CDR1 is MNHEY, CDR2 SVGAGI. The CDR3 DNA is TGTGCCAGCAGTCTCAGCATTAGCAATCAGCCCCAGCATTTT. It yields the protein CASSLSISNQPQHF.

This clonotype was seen many times. The chain is built from TRBV20-1 and TRBJ1-5; 8 bases line up with TRBD1. The ends lost 3 bases at V and 6 bases at J; junction bases unmatched: 4. The CDR3 is 13 residues long. Germline V gives CDR1 DFQATT, CDR2 SNEGSKA (reference sequence). Here the CDR3 reads CSASEDRVQPQHF. The CDR3 bases are TGCAGTGCTAGCGAGGACAGGGTTCAGCCCCAGCATTTT.

This clonotype was counted many times. This chain uses TRBV18 with TRBJ2-7; D is uncertain. The CDR3 is made up of 13 amino acids. Per germline, CDR1 KGHSH and CDR2 LQKENI. Trimming cost V 2 bases and J 2 bases, with 7 bases left between them. This CDR3 reads CASSPGKAYEQYF. CDR3 DNA sequence: TGTGCCAGCTCACCAGGGAAGGCCTACGAGCAGTACTTC.

The V and J genes are TRBV29-1 and TRBJ2-5; no definite D call. In germline, CDR1 is SQVTM, CDR2 ANQGSEA. Trimming removed 5 bases from V and 2 bases from J, with 6 bases in between. The CDR3 runs to 11 residues. CDR3 bases: TGCAGCGTTCGACCTCAAGAGACCCAGTACTTC. Translated, it gives CSVRPQETQYF.

This clonotype occurred many times. The J gene is TRBJ1-4, the V gene TRBV18, with D uncertain. The V gene lost 5 bases and the J gene lost 7 bases, with 11 bases spanning the gap. The CDR3 loop spans 13 amino acids. From germline, CDR1 is KGHSH and CDR2 LQKENI. CDR3 in DNA: TGTGCCAGCTCAAGCACCCAGAGTGAAAAACTGTTTTTT. Its translation is CASSSTQSEKLFF.

This clonotype was counted many times. The chain combines TRBV12-3 or TRBV12-4 with TRBJ1-5; unclear D gene. CDR3 length: 16 residues. V was cut by 5 bases and J by 2 bases, with 16 bases left in between. Here the CDR3 reads CASSPGPVPGNQPQHF. The CDR3 nucleotides are TGTGCCAGCAGTCCCGGACCGGTACCCGGCAATCAGCCCCAGCATTTT.

This clonotype appeared a few times. At one end the junction does not follow the germline gene, possibly because of a read error. In DNA form, the CDR3 reads TGTGCTAGCAGCGCAACCCCGTCCACCGGGGAGCTGTTTTTT. This gives the protein CASSATPSTGELFF. The chain recombines TRBV7-7 with TRBJ2-2, with D hard to call. The germline gives CDR1 SSHAT, CDR2 FNYEAQ (reference sequence). This CDR3 comprises 14 residues.